Sequencing of this T cell receptor (beta chain) was carried out in a study of CD8+ T cells in alopecia areata. There are 15 residues in the CDR3. Germline values: CDR1 MNHEY, CDR2 SVGAGI. V gave up 2 bases and J gave up 4 bases, with 14 bases separating them. RNA extraction was followed by reverse transcription into cDNA, which acted as the sequencing template. The assay was immunoSEQ multiplex PCR, and TCRdb's table has in-frame clones only and misses some. The sample records some 110,000 clones, more than 30% being singletons. The origin of this receptor is a human donor with alopecia areata. Specimen: CD4+ T cells sorted from blood. This rearrangement joins TRBV6-5 to TRBJ1-2; D unresolved. The CDR3 DNA sequence: TGTGCCAGCAGTTACACCGCCGTGATTAGCTATGGCTACACCTTC. Protein sequence: CASSYTAVISYGYTF.